The clone carrying this T cell receptor (beta chain) turned up a few times. The antigen is not known. This specimen belongs to a study of blood T cells in healthy people across ages. This CDR3 is built from 15 residues. V lost 0 bases to trimming and J lost 6 bases, with 14 bases between them. Germline V gene sequence: CDR1 LGHNA, CDR2 YNFKEQ. Isolation of PBMCs gave at least 6 million cells per sample. A J-beta primer mix and a sample-barcoded 5' primer were used in a second PCR of roughly 6 to 11 cycles. TCRdb re-called the 5' RACE reads through MiXCR, storing one row per CDR3 protein. Of just under 550,000 distinct CDR3 sequences detected, under 30% appear once; the ten largest clones hold 8.7%. Study-wide results and limits: It was held that the diversity estimates obtained from one million T cells were underestimates. Higher diversity, along with more naive CD4+ cells, distinguished long-lived donors from aged donors.

This sample was also put to use in a study of T cells of mothers and their children. That paper adds: Each child contributed about 3 million TCR beta CDR3 reads, while each mother contributed over 9.5 million.

Sequenced sample: blood. This clonotype was sampled from a boy between 10 and 17 years old in good health. The chain combines TRBV4-2 with TRBJ1-2; weak D call: TRBD1 (6 bases). The CDR3 region is CASSQDLGAGDGYTF. The CDR3 nucleotides are TGTGCCAGCAGCCAAGATTTGGGTGCAGGGGATGGCTACACCTTC.